Listed here are 5 T cell receptor beta chains from one sample, sequenced in a study of shared clonotypes between healthy human individuals. Method: immunoSEQ multiplex PCR; TCRdb's copy keeps in-frame clones and lacks some. The table has 2 million to 3 million clones, more than 85% seen once. Sequencing was done on a sample of naive CD4+ T cells from PBMCs. The subset was: CD45RA+ positively selected. The receptors shown here come from a man younger than 30 in good health. Some clones in this sample may be carry-over from other donors' samples.

This rearrangement joins TRBV4-3 to TRBJ2-5; TRBD1 aligns across 7 bases. Near its end, the DNA agrees better with TRBJ2-7, so the J call may be wrong. Germline V CDR1 and CDR2: LGHNA, YSLEER. There are 17 residues in the CDR3. The CDR3 is CASSQEWSRGTDYEQYF. For the CDR3, the DNA is TGCGCCAGCAGCCAAGAATGGAGCAGGGGGACGGATTACGAGCAGTACTTC.

The count of this clone is one. This chain connects TRBV30 to TRBJ2-1, with D possibly being TRBD1 or TRBD2 (6 bases each). V was pared by 6 bases and J by 6 bases, with 18 bases between. The CDR3 runs 14 residues. Germline assignment: CDR1 GTSNPN and CDR2 SVGIG (reference sequence). CDR3 DNA sequence: TGTGCCTGCGACAAGGACGGAGGGGGCAATGAGCAGTTCTTC. It is translated as CACDKDGGGNEQFF.

This chain links TRBV27 with TRBJ1-2; the match to TRBD1 covers 8 bases. V dropped 4 bases and J dropped 8; count of bases not matched to a gene: 9. From germline, CDR1 is MNHEY and CDR2 SMNVEV (reference sequence). The CDR3 has 14 amino acids. The chain's CDR3 is CASSSSGGAGGYTF. As DNA, the CDR3 is TGTGCCAGCAGTTCCTCAGGGGGCGCTGGGGGCTACACCTTC.

Comment on this clone: An end of the junction does not agree with germline; a read error may underlie this. The rearrangement uses TRBV5-8 and TRBJ2-5; 9 bases are a match to TRBD1. CDR1 and CDR2 from the germline V gene are SGHTS and YDEGEE. The CDR3 spans 18 residues. The DNA of the CDR3 is TGTGCCGGCAGCTTGGACAGGGGCCGCGCGGGCTATGGAGAGACCCAGTACTTC. It specifies CAGSLDRGRAGYGETQYF.

The rearrangement joins TRBV28 to TRBJ2-6; D gene uncertain. Germline assignment: CDR1 MDHEN and CDR2 SYDVKM. The CDR3 extends over 15 amino acids. V was shortened by 5 bases and J by 3 bases, with 11 bases between the two germline ends. The DNA for the CDR3 is TGTGCCAGCAGTGTTCCTATGGGTGGGGCCAACGTCCTGACTTTC. This codes for CASSVPMGGANVLTF.